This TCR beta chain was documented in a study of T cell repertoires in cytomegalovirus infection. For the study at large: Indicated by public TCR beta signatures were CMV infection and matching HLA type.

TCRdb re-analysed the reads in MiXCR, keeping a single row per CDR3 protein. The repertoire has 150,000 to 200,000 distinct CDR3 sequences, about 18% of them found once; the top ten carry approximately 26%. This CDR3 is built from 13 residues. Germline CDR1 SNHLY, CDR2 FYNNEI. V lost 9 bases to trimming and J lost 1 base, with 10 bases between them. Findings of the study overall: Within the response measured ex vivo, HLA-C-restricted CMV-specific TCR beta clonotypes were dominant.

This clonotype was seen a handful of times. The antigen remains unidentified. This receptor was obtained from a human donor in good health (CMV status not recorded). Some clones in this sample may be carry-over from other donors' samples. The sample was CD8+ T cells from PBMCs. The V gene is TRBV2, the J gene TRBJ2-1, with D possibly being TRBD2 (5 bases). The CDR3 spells CASRGGSYNEQFF. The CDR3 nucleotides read TGTGCCAGTCGCGGAGGTTCCTACAATGAGCAGTTCTTC.